This T cell receptor beta chain comes out of a study of blood T cell repertoires in COVID-19 (dated by TCRdb to about 2020). For context, the study as a whole: The collaborator samples originated in the United States, Italy and Spain and spanned the acute and convalescent phases of COVID-19. Deeply sampled blood TCRbeta repertoires from subjects exposed to, actively infected with, or recovered from COVID-19 were included in the dataset. Where available, HLA class I and class II types were obtained from metadata supplied by the sample provider rather than from assay-based typing. The repertoires were released in a freely available public database intended as a resource for research on the immune response to SARS-CoV-2. Samples were obtained from the ongoing ImmuneRACE study (first 160 participants) and from 1,254 subjects provided by 6 global collaborators. The material from the prospective study consisted of cDNA or gDNA derived from T cells, B-cell-depleted T cells, or PBMCs. Sample metadata almost always included a de-identified subject ID, COVID-19 status, age in years and sex. Points the paper makes about the study in general: Clinical and demographic metadata were provided uncurated, with the amount varying by source and participant.

With respect to this clone: Its antigen remains undetermined. Base qualities are missing; no much larger clone stands one base away.

In the prospective study, participants were roughly 18 to 90 years old, resided in under 30 geographic areas of the United States, and were enrolled through a virtual design. In the prospective study, cohorts were assigned on the basis of participant-reported clinical history obtained from a screening survey and a study questionnaire. Recovered participants in ImmuneRACE Cohort 3 were defined by two consecutive negative NP/OP PCR tests, clearance by a healthcare professional, or resolution of symptoms. In the prospective study, whole blood, serum and a nasopharyngeal or oropharyngeal swab were collected from each participant by mobile phlebotomists. Additional blood draws and questionnaires over an approximately two-month period could optionally be provided by prospective study participants. Prospective study blood samples were shipped either frozen or at room temperature before DNA extraction.

The CDR3 contains 14 residues, cysteine and phenylalanine counted. Solely the CDR3 DNA is kept, with 42 bases framed from the first base. The germline V gene provides CDR1 KGHSH and CDR2 LQKENI. Here V drops 6 bases and J drops 1 base, and the junction holds 4 bases not matched to any gene. TCRbeta CDR3 regions were amplified from genomic DNA using the immunoSEQ Assay, a bias-controlled multiplex PCR. From the authors' description of their analysis: Nucleated cell counts per sample were estimated from amplification of reference gene primers within the assay. Sequence reads were collapsed and filtered to measure the absolute abundance of every unique TCRbeta CDR3 rearrangement. For each sample, productive Simpson clonality was calculated as the square root of Simpson's diversity index across productive rearrangements. TCRdb provides this immuneACCESS table in a form limited to in-frame rearrangements. Some clones are lacking; in checked studies, under half of them reflect an unresolved V gene, and why the rest are absent is not known. That table supplies the V and J calls and clone size; D and trimming were determined from the DNA. A total of approximately 220,000 clones appear in this sample, about 87% of them only once. Of the sample, about 2.6% falls within the top ten clones.

The chain is encoded by TRBV18 joined to TRBJ1-1; TRBD1 aligns with 8 central bases. The TCR originated in a woman aged 25-40 years who had recovered from COVID-19. Material for sequencing was PBMCs or T cells enriched from blood (not recorded which). The CDR3 protein: CASSRGQGNTEAFF. The DNA is as follows: TGTGCCAGCTCCCGTGGACAGGGGAACACTGAAGCTTTCTTT.